This T cell receptor (beta chain) was identified during a study of blood T cell repertoires in COVID-19. Repertoires were generated with immunoSEQ multiplex PCR, while TCRdb's copy carries only in-frame clones and drops some. The sample shows about 150,000 clones, about four fifths of them seen only once. Sequenced: peripheral blood. This receptor was taken from a woman aged 60-75 years with acute or convalescent COVID-19.

The CDR3 DNA reads as TGTGCCAGCAGTGAAGTACTAGTGGGCAATGAGCAGTTCTTC. Encoded protein: CASSEVLVGNEQFF. V gene TRBV2 combines with J gene TRBJ2-1, with a tentative D call TRBD2 (5 bases). With 1 base removed from V and 6 bases from J, the gap between germline ends came to 10 bases. CDR3 size: 14 residues. CDR1 is SNHLY, CDR2 FYNNEI, per germline.